These 10 T cell receptor beta chains originate from one sample sequenced in a study of CD8+CD57+ T cells in acquired aplastic anemia (dated by TCRdb to between 2017 and 2018). The patients picked for sequencing were ones in whom flow cytometry had shown an expansion of CD8+CD57+ cells. The listed sequencing device is Illumina HiSeq 2000. Genomic DNA served as template for TCR beta VDJ combination and CDR3 sequence profiling. TCRdb reprocessing: public reads trimmed at Q25 with fastp, clones called with MiXCR, in-frame beta chains kept. Entries are consolidated by CDR3 protein sequence, retaining the most common genes and DNA. This sample has 120,000 or so distinct CDR3 sequences in its table, and almost 40% of those were observed once. The ten largest clonotypes hold roughly 3% of the sample. What was sequenced was sorted CD4+, CD8+, or CD8+CD57+ T cells (not recorded which) from PBMCs. These receptors were collected from a human donor with aplastic anemia.

This clonotype was counted once. The rearrangement joins TRBV10-3 to TRBJ1-2; 8 bases match TRBD1. V lost 2 bases and J lost 8; bases outside the gene matches: 4. The CDR3 covers 13 residues. The V gene's germline CDR1 is ENHRY and CDR2 SYGVKD. The CDR3 DNA follows: TGTGCCATCAGTGAGCGGACAGGGAAGGGCTACACCTTC. The encoded protein is CAISERTGKGYTF.

This chain uses TRBV6-2 or TRBV6-3 with TRBJ1-5, with 8 bases that match TRBD1. CDR1 is MNHEY and CDR2 is SVGEGT in the germline V gene. The V segment lost 2 bases and the J segment 5 bases; nucleotides outside the gene matches: 2. This CDR3 is 14 amino acids long. The CDR3 coding sequence is TGTGCCAGCAGTTACGGGACAGGTCATCAGCCCCAGCATTTT. It encodes CASSYGTGHQPQHF.

For the CDR3, the DNA is TGTGCCAGCAGGGTTAGCGGGGGTGAGCAGTTCTTC. It specifies CASRVSGGEQFF. The V call is TRBV2, the J call TRBJ2-1, with 9 bases that match TRBD2. Germline values: CDR1 SNHLY, CDR2 FYNNEI. The CDR3 length is 12 residues. With V trimmed by 6 bases and J by 9 bases, 3 bases remained unmatched.

This clonotype appeared many times. Germline and junction disagree at one end, which may indicate a read error. The V call is TRBV6-6, the J call TRBJ2-3; D possibly corresponds to TRBD1 (5 bases). The germline V gene encodes CDR1 MNHNY and CDR2 SVGAGI (reference sequence). This CDR3 has 11 residues. CDR3 sequence reads: CASSATATQYF. CDR3 coding DNA: TGTGCCAGCAGTGCGACAGCTACGCAGTATTTT.

In its sample, this clonotype was seen many times. Compared with germline, one end of the junction differs, possibly owing to a read error. The chain recombines TRBV6-1 with TRBJ2-7; weak D call: TRBD2 (5 bases). The CDR3 contains 11 residues. Germline assignment: CDR1 MNHNS and CDR2 SASEGT. DNA for the CDR3: TGTGCCAGCAGGGCCGGGATCCGGATCGTCTTC. Its protein product is CASRAGIRIVF.

The chain uses TRBV3-1 and TRBJ1-4; maybe TRBD1 (5 bases). The V gene lost 5 bases and the J gene lost 8 bases, with 18 bases spanning the gap. The CDR3 is 15 residues long. Germline V gene lookup returns CDR1 LGHDT and CDR2 YNNKEL (reference sequence). This CDR3 is CASSVPQGREEKLFF. The DNA of the CDR3 is TGTGCCAGCAGCGTCCCCCAGGGCAGAGAAGAAAAACTGTTTTTT.

Concerning this clonotype: An end of the junction does not agree with germline; a read error may underlie this. V usage is TRBV15 and J usage is TRBJ2-3; D unresolved. CDR1 LNHNV and CDR2 YYDKDF come from the germline V gene (reference sequence). CDR3 length: 15 amino acids. CDR3 sequence: CATRREVAGADTQYF. The CDR3 nucleotides read TGTGCCACCAGGAGAGAGGTAGCCGGAGCAGATACGCAGTATTTT.

The sample holds many counts of this clonotype. The rearrangement links TRBV5-1 to TRBJ1-1; no firm D call. V gave up 0 bases and J gave up 1 base, with 7 bases separating them. Germline V gene data show CDR1 as SGHRS and CDR2 as YFSETQ. CDR3 length: 14 residues. CDR3 residues: CASSLDPGNTEAFF. For the CDR3, the DNA is TGCGCCAGCAGCTTGGATCCAGGGAACACTGAAGCTTTCTTT.

This clonotype has ten or more counts. The V call is TRBV7-9, the J call TRBJ2-3; perhaps TRBD1 as D (5 bases). This CDR3 region has 16 residues. Germline assignment: CDR1 SEHNR and CDR2 FQNEAQ (reference sequence). The V and J ends lost 5 bases and 3 bases respectively, with 18 bases between them. CDR3 loop: CASSLLKGAGTDTQYF. DNA of the CDR3: TGTGCCAGCAGCCTCCTTAAAGGCGCAGGGACAGATACGCAGTATTTT.

This clonotype was seen many times. The chain has TRBV27 and TRBJ2-1; D possibly corresponds to TRBD2 (6 bases). The CDR3 extends over 14 amino acids. Trimming cost V 4 bases and J 6 bases, with 13 bases left between them. CDR1 MNHEY and CDR2 SMNVEV come from the germline V gene (reference sequence). The DNA of the CDR3 is TGTGCCAGCAGTTCCTCGAGACTAGTCAATGAGCAGTTCTTC. Protein product: CASSSSRLVNEQFF.